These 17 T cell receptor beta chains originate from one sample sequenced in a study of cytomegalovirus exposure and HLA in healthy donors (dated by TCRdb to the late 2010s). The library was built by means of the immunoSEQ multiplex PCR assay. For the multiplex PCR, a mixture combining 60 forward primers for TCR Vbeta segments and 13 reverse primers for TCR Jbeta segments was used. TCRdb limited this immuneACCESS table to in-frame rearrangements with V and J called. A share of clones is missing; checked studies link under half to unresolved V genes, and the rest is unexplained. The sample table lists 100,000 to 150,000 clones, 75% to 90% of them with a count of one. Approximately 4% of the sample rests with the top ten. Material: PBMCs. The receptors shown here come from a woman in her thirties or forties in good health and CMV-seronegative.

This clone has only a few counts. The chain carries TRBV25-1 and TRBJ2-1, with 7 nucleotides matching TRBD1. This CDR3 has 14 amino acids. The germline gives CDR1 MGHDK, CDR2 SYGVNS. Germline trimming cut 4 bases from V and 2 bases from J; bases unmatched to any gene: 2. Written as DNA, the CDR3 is TGTGCCAGCAGTGGACAGGGCACCTACAATGAGCAGTTCTTC. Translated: CASSGQGTYNEQFF.

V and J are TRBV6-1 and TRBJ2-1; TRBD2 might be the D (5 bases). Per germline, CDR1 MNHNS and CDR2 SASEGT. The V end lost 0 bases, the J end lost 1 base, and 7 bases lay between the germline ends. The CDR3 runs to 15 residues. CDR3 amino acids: CASSEAGASYNEQFF. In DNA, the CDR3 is TGTGCCAGCAGTGAAGCGGGAGCTTCCTACAATGAGCAGTTCTTC.

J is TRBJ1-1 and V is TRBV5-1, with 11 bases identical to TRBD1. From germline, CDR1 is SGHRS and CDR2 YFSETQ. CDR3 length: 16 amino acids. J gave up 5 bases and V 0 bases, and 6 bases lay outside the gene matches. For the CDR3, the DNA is TGCGCCAGCAGCTTGGAAGGACAGGGGGCTGGAACTGAAGCTTTCTTT. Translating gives CASSLEGQGAGTEAFF.

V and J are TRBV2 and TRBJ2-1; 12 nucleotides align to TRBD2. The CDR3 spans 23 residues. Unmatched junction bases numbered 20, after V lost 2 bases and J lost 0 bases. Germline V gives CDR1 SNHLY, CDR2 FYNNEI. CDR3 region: CASSEPRDFRASGGAGSYNEQFF. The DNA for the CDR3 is TGTGCCAGCAGTGAACCCCGGGATTTCCGGGCTAGCGGGGGGGCCGGCTCCTACAATGAGCAGTTCTTC.

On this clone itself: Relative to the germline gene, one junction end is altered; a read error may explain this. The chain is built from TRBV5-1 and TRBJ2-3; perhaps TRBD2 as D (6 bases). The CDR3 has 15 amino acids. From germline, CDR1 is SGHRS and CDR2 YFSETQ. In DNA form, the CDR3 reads TGCGCCAGCAGCTTAAGCGGGCGGGGCACGGATACGCAGTATTTT. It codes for CASSLSGRGTDTQYF.

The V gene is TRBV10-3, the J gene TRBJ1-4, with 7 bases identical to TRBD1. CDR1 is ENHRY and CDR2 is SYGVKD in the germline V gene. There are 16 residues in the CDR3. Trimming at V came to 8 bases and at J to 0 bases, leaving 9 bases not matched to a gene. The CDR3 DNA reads TGTGCCATCGGTATTGGGACAGAGGCAACTAATGAAAAACTGTTTTTT. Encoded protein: CAIGIGTEATNEKLFF.

CDR3 protein: CASSIEVGQPSNYGYTF. The DNA of the CDR3 is TGTGCCAGTAGTATAGAGGTGGGACAGCCCTCTAACTATGGCTACACCTTC. This rearrangement joins TRBV19 to TRBJ1-2; 7 nucleotides match TRBD1. The CDR3 totals 17 residues. In germline, CDR1 is LNHDA, CDR2 SQIVND (reference sequence). V shed 0 bases, J shed 0 bases, and the junction held 7 bases outside the gene matches.

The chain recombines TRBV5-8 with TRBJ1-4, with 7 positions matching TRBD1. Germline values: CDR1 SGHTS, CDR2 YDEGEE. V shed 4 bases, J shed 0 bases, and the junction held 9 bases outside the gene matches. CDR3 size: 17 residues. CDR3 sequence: CASSEGQKIATNEKLFF. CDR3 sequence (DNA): TGTGCCAGCAGCGAGGGACAGAAAATTGCAACTAATGAAAAACTGTTTTTT.

The CDR3 sequence: CASSEDRGGTEAFF. The DNA of the CDR3 is TGCGCCAGCAGCGAGGACAGGGGAGGCACTGAAGCTTTCTTT. The chain joins TRBV5-1 to TRBJ1-1; TRBD1 matches 9 bases. Germline CDR1 reads SGHRS; CDR2 reads YFSETQ. This CDR3 has 14 residues. The ends lost 4 bases at V and 4 bases at J; junction bases unmatched: 5.

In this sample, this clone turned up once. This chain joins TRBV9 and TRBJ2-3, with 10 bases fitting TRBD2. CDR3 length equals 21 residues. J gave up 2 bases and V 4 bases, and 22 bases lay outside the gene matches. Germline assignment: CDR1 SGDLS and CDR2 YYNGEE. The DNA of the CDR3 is TGTGCCAGCAGCCCCCCCCAAGGAAGCGGGGGGGCTCCCCTGTCCACAGATACGCAGTATTTT. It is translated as CASSPPQGSGGAPLSTDTQYF.

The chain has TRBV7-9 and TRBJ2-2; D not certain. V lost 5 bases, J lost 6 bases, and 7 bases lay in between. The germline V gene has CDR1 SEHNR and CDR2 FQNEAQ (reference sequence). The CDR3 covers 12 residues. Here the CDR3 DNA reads TGTGCCAGCAGCCCATTGTCCGGGGAGCTGTTTTTT. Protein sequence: CASSPLSGELFF.

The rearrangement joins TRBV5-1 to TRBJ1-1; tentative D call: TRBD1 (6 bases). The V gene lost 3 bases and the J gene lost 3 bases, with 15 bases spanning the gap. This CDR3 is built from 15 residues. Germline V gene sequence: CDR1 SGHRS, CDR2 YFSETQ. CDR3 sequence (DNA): TGCGCCAGCAGCTGGGAAACAGGGAGGGACACTGAAGCTTTCTTT. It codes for CASSWETGRDTEAFF.

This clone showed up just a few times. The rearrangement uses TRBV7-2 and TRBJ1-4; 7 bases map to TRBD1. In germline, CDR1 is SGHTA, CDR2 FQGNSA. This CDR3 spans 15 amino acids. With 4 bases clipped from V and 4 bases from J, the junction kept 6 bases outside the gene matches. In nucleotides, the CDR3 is TGTGCCAGCAGCTCACAGGGGCACCTTAATGAAAAACTGTTTTTT. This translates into CASSSQGHLNEKLFF.

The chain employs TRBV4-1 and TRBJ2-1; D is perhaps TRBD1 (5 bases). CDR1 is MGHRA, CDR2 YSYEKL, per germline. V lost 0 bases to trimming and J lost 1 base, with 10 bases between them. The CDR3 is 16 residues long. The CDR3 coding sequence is TGCGCCAGCAGCCAAGAGGGCAGGGTGTCCTACAATGAGCAGTTCTTC. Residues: CASSQEGRVSYNEQFF.

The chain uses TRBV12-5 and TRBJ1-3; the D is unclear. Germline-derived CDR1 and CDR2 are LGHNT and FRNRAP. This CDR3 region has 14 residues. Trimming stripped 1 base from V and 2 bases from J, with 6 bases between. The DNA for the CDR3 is TGTGCTAGTGGTTTGGGAGGCCCTGGAAACACCATATATTTT. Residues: CASGLGGPGNTIYF.

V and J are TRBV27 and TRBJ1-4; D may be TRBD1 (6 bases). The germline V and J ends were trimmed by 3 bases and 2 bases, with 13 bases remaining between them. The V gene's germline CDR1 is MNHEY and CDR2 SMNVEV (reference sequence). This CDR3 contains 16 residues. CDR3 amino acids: CASSFRFQGTNEKLFF. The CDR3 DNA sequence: TGTGCCAGCAGTTTCAGGTTTCAGGGGACTAATGAAAAACTGTTTTTT.

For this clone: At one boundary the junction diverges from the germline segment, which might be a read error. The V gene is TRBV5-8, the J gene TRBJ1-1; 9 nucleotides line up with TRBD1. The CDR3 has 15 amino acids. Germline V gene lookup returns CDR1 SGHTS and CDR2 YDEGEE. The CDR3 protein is CPSSLHPTGGTEAFF. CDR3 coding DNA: TGTCCCAGCAGCTTGCACCCGACAGGGGGCACTGAAGCTTTCTTT.